This T cell receptor beta chain derives from a study of siplizumab effects on memory and regulatory T cells. CDR1 is SGHRS and CDR2 is YFSETQ in the germline V gene. The CDR3 has 17 residues. The J segment lost 2 bases and the V segment lost 2 bases, leaving 7 bases of the junction unmatched. Per-sample assaying covered about 10^5 TCR templates. Produced via immunoSEQ multiplex PCR; TCRdb's table is partial and in-frame only. The sample has 60,000 or so clones; 93% are singletons. The chain couples TRBV5-1 to TRBJ2-6, with TRBD1 matching over 7 bases. The receptor's source is a human donor in good health. Sequences were obtained from CD8+ T cells sorted from blood. CDR3 protein: CASSFQQGLTGANVLTF. The DNA of the CDR3 is TGCGCCAGCAGCTTCCAACAGGGGCTCACTGGGGCCAACGTCCTGACTTTC. Drawing the rest from reference TRBV5-1 and TRBJ2-6, the complete variable domain is KAGVTQTPRYLIKTRGQQVTLSCSPISGHRSVSWYQQTPGQGLQFLFEYFSETQRNKGNFPGRFSGRQFSNSRSEMNVSTLELGDSALYLCASSFQQGLTGANVLTFGAGSRLTVL.